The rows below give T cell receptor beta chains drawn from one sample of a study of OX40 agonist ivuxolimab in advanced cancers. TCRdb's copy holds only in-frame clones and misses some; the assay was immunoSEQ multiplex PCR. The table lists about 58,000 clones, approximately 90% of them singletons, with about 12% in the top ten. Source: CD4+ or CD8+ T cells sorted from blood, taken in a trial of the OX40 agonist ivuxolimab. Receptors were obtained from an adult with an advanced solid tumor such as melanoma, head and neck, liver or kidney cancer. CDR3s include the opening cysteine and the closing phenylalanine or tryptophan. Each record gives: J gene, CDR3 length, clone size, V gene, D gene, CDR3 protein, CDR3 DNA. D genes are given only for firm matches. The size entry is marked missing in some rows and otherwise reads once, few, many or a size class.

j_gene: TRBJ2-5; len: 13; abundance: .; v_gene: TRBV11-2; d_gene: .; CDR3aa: CASSQVWGETQYF; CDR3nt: TGTGCCAGCAGCCAGGTCTGGGGCGAGACCCAGTACTTC
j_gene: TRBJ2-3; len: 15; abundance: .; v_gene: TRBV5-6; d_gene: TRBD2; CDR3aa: CASSGTYGSTDTQYF; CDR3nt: TGTGCCAGTAGCGGGACCTACGGAAGCACAGATACGCAGTATTTT
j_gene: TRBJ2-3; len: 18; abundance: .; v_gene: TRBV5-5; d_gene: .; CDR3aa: CASSPQLTGIPPTDTQYF; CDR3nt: TGTGCCAGCAGCCCGCAACTTACCGGGATTCCCCCTACGGATACGCAGTATTTT
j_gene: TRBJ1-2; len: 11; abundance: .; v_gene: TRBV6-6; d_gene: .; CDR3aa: CASIGADGYTF; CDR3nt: TGTGCCAGCATAGGAGCCGACGGCTACACCTTC
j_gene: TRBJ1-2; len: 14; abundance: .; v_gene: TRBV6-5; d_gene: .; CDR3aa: CASSYSPPHYGYTF; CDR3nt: TGTGCCAGCAGTTACTCGCCCCCGCACTATGGCTACACCTTC
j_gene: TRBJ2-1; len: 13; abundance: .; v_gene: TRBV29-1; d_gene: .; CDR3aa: CSAEPGWNNEQFF; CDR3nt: TGCAGCGCCGAACCTGGGTGGAACAATGAGCAGTTCTTC
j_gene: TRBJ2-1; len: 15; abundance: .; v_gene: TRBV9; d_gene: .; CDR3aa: CASSAPDSSYNEQFF; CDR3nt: TGTGCCAGCAGCGCCCCGGACAGCTCCTACAATGAGCAGTTCTTC
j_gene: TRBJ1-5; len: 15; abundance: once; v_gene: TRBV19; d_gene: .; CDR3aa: CASSTDTDSNQPQHF; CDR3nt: TGTGCCAGTAGTACCGACACCGATAGCAATCAGCCCCAGCATTTT
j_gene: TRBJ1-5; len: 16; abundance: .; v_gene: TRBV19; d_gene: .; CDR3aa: CASSIATPYSNQPQHF; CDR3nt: TGTGCCAGTAGTATAGCAACCCCCTATAGCAATCAGCCCCAGCATTTT
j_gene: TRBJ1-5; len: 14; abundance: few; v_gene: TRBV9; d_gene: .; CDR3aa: CASSSGGSNQPQHF; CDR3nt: TGTGCCAGCAGTTCGGGAGGGAGCAATCAGCCCCAGCATTTT
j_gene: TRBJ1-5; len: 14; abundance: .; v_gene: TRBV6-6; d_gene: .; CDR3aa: CASSYTGRNQPQHF; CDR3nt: TGTGCCAGCAGTTATACAGGGCGGAATCAGCCCCAGCATTTT
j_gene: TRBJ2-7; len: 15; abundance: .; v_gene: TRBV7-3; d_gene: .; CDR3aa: CASSEHPGGSYEQYF; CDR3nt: TGTGCCAGCAGCGAACATCCCGGGGGCAGCTACGAGCAGTACTTC
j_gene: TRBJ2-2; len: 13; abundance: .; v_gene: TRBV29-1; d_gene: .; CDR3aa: CSVGWGDTGELFF; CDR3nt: TGCAGCGTTGGGTGGGGGGACACCGGGGAGCTGTTTTTT
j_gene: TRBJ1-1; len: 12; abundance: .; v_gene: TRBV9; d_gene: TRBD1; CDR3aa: CASSPSGGEAFF; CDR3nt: TGTGCCAGCAGCCCATCAGGGGGCGAAGCTTTCTTT
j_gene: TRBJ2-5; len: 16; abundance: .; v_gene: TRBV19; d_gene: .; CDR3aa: CASSFHGTPRTETQYF; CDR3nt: TGTGCCAGTAGTTTTCACGGGACCCCTCGGACAGAGACCCAGTACTTC
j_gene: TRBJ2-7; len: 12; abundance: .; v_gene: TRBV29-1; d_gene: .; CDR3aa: CSVEVLGDEQYF; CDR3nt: TGCAGCGTTGAAGTTCTAGGGGACGAGCAGTACTTC